What follows is one T cell receptor (beta chain) and its context. The antigen remains unidentified. V was pared by 2 bases and J by 0 bases, with 3 bases of the junction left unmatched. The CDR3 length is 15 residues. Germline V gives CDR1 MGHRA, CDR2 YSYEKL. This sample was included in a study of response to subunit inactivated influenza vaccine. General study findings and limits: After each seasonal influenza vaccination, few new T cells are recruited, the authors suggested.

TCRdb redid the calling of the RT-PCR reads with MiXCR, one entry per CDR3 protein. The sample shows 630,000 or so distinct CDR3 sequences, around 14% of them seen only once. The V gene is TRBV4-1, the J gene TRBJ1-1, with TRBD1 matching over 7 bases. This receptor was obtained from a man aged 45-65 years who received an inactivated influenza vaccine. The sample here was PBMCs from blood, taken 11 to 12 days after vaccination. This chain's CDR3 is CASSQWDRMNTEAFF. The CDR3, as DNA: TGCGCCAGCAGCCAATGGGACAGAATGAACACTGAAGCTTTCTTT.